Following are 22 T cell receptor beta chains from one sample sequenced in a study of immune cell composition in non-small cell lung cancer. Repertoires were generated with immunoSEQ multiplex PCR, while TCRdb's copy carries only in-frame clones and drops some. This repertoire shows several thousand clones, approximately 84% found once; its top ten account for 13% to 15%. Material: lung tumor tissue. The receptor set was obtained from a human donor with non-small cell lung cancer.

The chain employs TRBV7-8 and TRBJ2-5; 10 positions match TRBD2. The CDR3 is made up of 16 amino acids. Germline V gives CDR1 SGHVS, CDR2 FQNEAQ. Germline trimming cut 2 bases from V and 5 bases from J; bases unmatched to any gene: 8. CDR3 protein: CASSLPTGTSVETQYF. CDR3 nucleotide sequence: TGTGCCAGCAGCTTACCAACGGGGACTAGCGTTGAGACCCAGTACTTC.

V is TRBV5-6 and J is TRBJ2-5; a weak D match, TRBD1 (6 bases). Germline loops: CDR1 SGHDT, CDR2 YYEEEE. Trimming took off 0 bases at V and 2 bases at J, with 11 bases between the two ends. The CDR3 has 15 amino acids. This CDR3 is CASSLGTVKQETQYF. The CDR3 nucleotides are TGTGCCAGCAGCTTGGGGACAGTAAAACAAGAGACCCAGTACTTC.

This clone was picked up one time. The gene calls are TRBV5-1 and TRBJ2-2, with 7 nucleotides matching TRBD2. V was pared by 0 bases and J by 4 bases, with 9 bases of the junction left unmatched. This CDR3 has 17 amino acids. CDR1 is SGHRS, CDR2 YFSETQ, per germline. The CDR3: CASSLGGGPSGTGELFF. CDR3 in DNA: TGCGCCAGCAGCTTGGGGGGAGGGCCCTCTGGCACCGGGGAGCTGTTTTTT. The whole variable domain, filled in from reference TRBV5-1 and TRBJ2-2, reads KAGVTQTPRYLIKTRGQQVTLSCSPISGHRSVSWYQQTPGQGLQFLFEYFSETQRNKGNFPGRFSGRQFSNSRSEMNVSTLELGDSALYLCASSLGGGPSGTGELFFGEGSRLTVL.

This chain connects TRBV2 to TRBJ2-4; TRBD2 is a possible D gene (6 bases). There are 18 residues in the CDR3. Germline CDR1 is SNHLY and CDR2 is FYNNEI. The V gene lost 8 bases and the J gene lost 0 bases, with 23 bases spanning the gap. The CDR3 sequence: CASLFYGGSSLAKNIQYF. In DNA, the CDR3 is TGTGCCAGCCTATTTTACGGGGGTTCGTCGCTAGCCAAAAACATTCAGTACTTC.

The rearrangement uses TRBV11-2 and TRBJ1-4; perhaps TRBD1 as D (6 bases). This CDR3 has 14 amino acids. The V end was cut by 5 bases, the J end by 7 bases, with 14 bases between. CDR1 and CDR2 (germline): SGHAT, FQNNGV. The CDR3 spells CASSRQDRGEKLFF. The DNA of the CDR3 is TGTGCCAGCAGCCGACAGGATCGTGGTGAAAAACTGTTTTTT.

This clone is categorized as large (0.1 to 1%). V gene TRBV28 combines with J gene TRBJ1-3; possibly TRBD1 for D (5 bases). CDR1 and CDR2 from the germline V gene are MDHEN and SYDVKM. V gave up 6 bases and J gave up 0 bases, with 12 bases separating them. The CDR3 consists of 15 residues. This chain's CDR3 is CASRGDGSSGNTIYF. The CDR3 DNA is TGTGCCAGCAGGGGGGACGGGAGCTCTGGAAACACCATATATTTT.

This clone was counted between two and nine times. This chain links TRBV11-2 with TRBJ2-7, with a tentative D call TRBD1 (6 bases). Trimming left V 2 bases short and J 6 bases short, with 11 bases between. Germline V gives CDR1 SGHAT, CDR2 FQNNGV. The CDR3 length is 13 residues. CDR3 DNA: TGTGCCAGCAGCTTACTACAGGGCGGCGAGCAGTACTTC. Its protein is CASSLLQGGEQYF.

J is TRBJ1-6 and V is TRBV30; 10 bases match TRBD1. The CDR3 sequence is 14 residues long. Germline CDR1 and CDR2: GTSNPN and SVGIG (reference sequence). Trimming removed 3 bases from V and 7 bases from J; junction bases left unmatched: 3. CDR3 nucleotide sequence: TGTGCCTGGAGAGGGGACAGGGGAAATTCACCCCTCCACTTT. This encodes CAWRGDRGNSPLHF.

The V and J genes are TRBV4-1 and TRBJ2-2; D is undetermined. Trimming removed 0 bases at V and 5 bases at J, with 10 bases between. CDR3 length equals 15 residues. CDR1 and CDR2 (germline): MGHRA, YSYEKL. In nucleotides, the CDR3 is TGCGCCAGCAGCCAAGATCGACTTTTGACCGGGGAGCTGTTTTTT. The encoded protein is CASSQDRLLTGELFF.

This clone was seen only a few times. J is TRBJ1-5 and V is TRBV27; 9 nucleotides line up with TRBD1. Unmatched junction bases numbered 6, after V lost 8 bases and J lost 4 bases. Germline V gene sequence: CDR1 MNHEY, CDR2 SMNVEV (reference sequence). CDR3 length equals 14 residues. This CDR3 reads CASAAGQGNQPQHF. As DNA, the CDR3 is TGTGCCAGCGCGGCGGGACAGGGAAATCAGCCCCAGCATTTT.

The genes are TRBV19 and TRBJ2-3; 10 nucleotides agree with TRBD1. The CDR3 is 15 residues long. V dropped 6 bases and J dropped 0; count of bases not matched to a gene: 3. Germline CDR1 and CDR2: LNHDA and SQIVND (reference sequence). CDR3 bases: TGTGCCAGTAGGGACAGGGGGGTTAGCACAGATACGCAGTATTTT. Amino acid sequence: CASRDRGVSTDTQYF. The whole variable domain, remainder taken from reference TRBV19 and TRBJ2-3, is DGGITQSPKYLFRKEGQNVTLSCEQNLNHDAMYWYRQDPGQGLRLIYYSQIVNDFQKGDIAEGYSVSREKKESFPLTVTSAQKNPTAFYLCASRDRGVSTDTQYFGPGTRLTVL.

This clone was detected a few times. The chain uses TRBV5-4 and TRBJ2-3, with D possibly being TRBD2 (6 bases). This CDR3 spans 14 amino acids. The V gene lost 3 bases and the J gene lost 6 bases, with 14 bases spanning the gap. Germline V gene data show CDR1 as SGHNT and CDR2 as YYREEE (reference sequence). CDR3 nucleotides: TGTGCCAGCAGCTCTCGGCGGGACCGGGATACGCAGTATTTT. It is translated as CASSSRRDRDTQYF.

This sequence joins TRBV18 and TRBJ2-1; the match to TRBD2 covers 13 bases. The V segment lost 0 bases and the J segment 0 bases; nucleotides outside the gene matches: 5. The CDR3 runs 19 residues. CDR1 and CDR2 (germline): KGHSH, LQKENI. This chain's CDR3 is CASSPPGLAGTSSYNEQFF. CDR3 in DNA: TGTGCCAGCTCACCACCGGGACTAGCGGGAACAAGCTCCTACAATGAGCAGTTCTTC.

The chain joins TRBV7-6 to TRBJ1-5; D is undetermined. CDR3 length: 15 amino acids. CDR1 and CDR2 from the germline V gene are SGHVS and FNYEAQ. The V and J ends lost 2 bases and 0 bases respectively, with 8 bases between them. DNA for the CDR3: TGTGCCAGCAGCTTAATTGCTAATAGCAATCAGCCCCAGCATTTT. Translating gives CASSLIANSNQPQHF.

In this sample, this clone turned up a few times. This chain uses TRBV7-3 with TRBJ2-3; D ambiguous. The CDR3 is made up of 12 amino acids. The germline gives CDR1 SGHTA, CDR2 FQGTGA. Trimming took off 5 bases at V and 1 base at J, with 4 bases between the two ends. The CDR3 DNA follows: TGTGCCAGCAGCCTCGGCACAGATACGCAGTATTTT. It is translated as CASSLGTDTQYF. Together with reference TRBV7-3 and TRBJ2-3, the CDR3 gives the full variable domain: GAGVSQTPSNKVTEKGKYVELRCDPISGHTALYWYRQSLGQGPEFLIYFQGTGAADDSGLPNDRFFAVRPEGSVSTLKIQRTERGDSAVYLCASSLGTDTQYFGPGTRLTVL.

CDR3 sequence (DNA): TGTGCCAGTAGTCCCTGGGCAGGGAGGATCTACGAGCAGTACTTC. Translated, it gives CASSPWAGRIYEQYF. The V and J genes are TRBV19 and TRBJ2-7, with D tentatively TRBD2 (6 bases). The CDR3 contains 15 residues. V lost 5 bases and J 3 bases, leaving 17 bases between the germline ends. In germline, CDR1 is LNHDA, CDR2 SQIVND (reference sequence).

In this sample, this clone turned up once. The rearrangement uses TRBV10-3 and TRBJ1-1; 8 bases map to TRBD1. The CDR3 has 16 residues. The V gene's germline CDR1 is ENHRY and CDR2 SYGVKD. After removal of 5 bases from V and 0 bases from J, the junction contained 8 bases not matched to a gene. Written as DNA, the CDR3 is TGTGCCATCAGTCCAGGATTGGACAGGGTGAACACTGAAGCTTTCTTT. Its protein is CAISPGLDRVNTEAFF.

The chain is built from TRBV9 and TRBJ1-1; D is unclear. This CDR3 is built from 15 residues. Germline V gene sequence: CDR1 SGDLS, CDR2 YYNGEE. V was cut by 3 bases and J by 2 bases, with 14 bases left in between. The DNA of the CDR3 is TGTGCCAGCAGCGCGCGGGCCGACAAAAACACTGAAGCTTTCTTT. Residues: CASSARADKNTEAFF.

This clone was seen a handful of times. The chain couples TRBV7-6 to TRBJ1-3; D remains unclear. The CDR3 is 17 amino acids. V lost 6 bases to trimming and J lost 0 bases, with 18 bases between them. CDR1 is SGHVS and CDR2 is FNYEAQ in the germline V gene. CDR3: CASSFTPQSSSGNTIYF. The CDR3 region has the DNA TGTGCCAGCAGTTTTACCCCGCAAAGCTCCTCTGGAAACACCATATATTTT.

The V gene is TRBV29-1, the J gene TRBJ1-2; no reliable D call. The CDR3 covers 11 residues. Trimming took off 2 bases at V and 8 bases at J, with 9 bases between the two ends. CDR1 and CDR2 from the germline V gene are SQVTM and ANQGSEA. CDR3 coding DNA: TGCAGCGTTGAATACTTCTCCGGCTACACCTTC. It yields the protein CSVEYFSGYTF.

This chain links TRBV4-3 with TRBJ2-4; 13 bases fit TRBD2. Germline lookup yields CDR1 LGHNA and CDR2 YSLEER. The CDR3 extends over 18 amino acids. J was trimmed by 1 base and V by 3 bases; bases with no gene match: 6. CDR3 sequence (DNA): TGCGCCAGCAGCCAGATCGAGGGACTAGCGGGGGCCAAAAACATTCAGTACTTC. Its translation is CASSQIEGLAGAKNIQYF.

This clone has only one observation. This chain joins TRBV7-8 and TRBJ2-1, with 12 bases lining up with TRBD2. Germline lookup yields CDR1 SGHVS and CDR2 FQNEAQ. The CDR3 contains 13 residues. V lost 11 bases and J lost 9; bases outside the gene matches: 8. In nucleotides, the CDR3 is TGTGCCTCCTGCGGACTAGCGGGATTTGAGCAGTTCTTC. It is translated as CASCGLAGFEQFF.